Below are 6 T cell receptor beta chains sequenced from a single sample in a study of shared clonotypes between healthy human individuals. Clones were sequenced by immunoSEQ multiplex PCR, and TCRdb holds only the in-frame ones, with some missing. The data hold about 2.4 million clones, with roughly nine tenths observed a single time. Sequencing used naive CD4+ T cells sorted from blood. The subset denotes: CD45RA+ positively selected. The receptors were gathered from a man between 18 and 35 years old in good health.

The sample holds a few counts of this clone. This rearrangement joins TRBV6-1 to TRBJ1-2, with D uncertain. In germline, CDR1 is MNHNS, CDR2 SASEGT. Trimming shortened V by 3 bases and J by 9 bases, and 5 bases separated the two germline ends. The CDR3 is 10 amino acids. As DNA, the CDR3 is TGTGCCAGCAGTGACCTTAGCTACACCTTC. This codes for CASSDLSYTF.

Turning to this clone: The sample has other DNA sequences that encode this CDR3 too. This chain joins TRBV19 and TRBJ1-5; 7 bases align to TRBD1. The CDR3 has 14 amino acids. The germline V gene encodes CDR1 LNHDA and CDR2 SQIVND (reference sequence). With V trimmed by 4 bases and J by 3 bases, 3 bases remained unmatched. CDR3 DNA: TGTGCCAGTAGTACACAGGGGAACAATCAGCCCCAGCATTTT. Its translation is CASSTQGNNQPQHF.

The chain carries TRBV28 and TRBJ1-1; TRBD1 agrees at 8 bases. Unmatched junction bases numbered 11, after V lost 6 bases and J lost 5 bases. Germline CDR1 and CDR2: MDHEN and SYDVKM. The CDR3 length is 15 residues. CDR3 in amino acids: CASSLQTGAGTEAFF. As DNA, the CDR3 is TGTGCCAGCAGCTTGCAGACAGGGGCGGGAACTGAAGCTTTCTTT.

This chain links TRBV21-1 with TRBJ2-7; the D call TRBD2 from the table was never checked on the DNA. TRBV21-1 constitutes a pseudogene. This CDR3 contains 16 residues. CDR3 nucleotide sequence: TGTGCCAGCAGCAAAAAAGGGCGGGAGAAATCCTACGAGCAGTACTTC. Residues: CASSKKGREKSYEQYF.

J is TRBJ1-1 and V is TRBV6-5, with D perhaps TRBD1 (6 bases). CDR3 length: 14 amino acids. V lost 6 bases and J lost 4, with 15 bases in between. Germline lookup yields CDR1 MNHEY and CDR2 SVGAGI. The DNA of the CDR3 is TGTGCCAGCAGCCGCAGGGGTGGCGGCACTGAAGCTTTCTTT. It specifies CASSRRGGGTEAFF.

J is TRBJ1-4 and V is TRBV5-1, with a weak D call TRBD1 (5 bases). CDR1 and CDR2 (germline): SGHRS, YFSETQ. The CDR3 spans 13 residues. Trimming removed 4 bases from V and 10 bases from J, with 14 bases in between. Here the CDR3 reads CASSNEGTGKLFF. The CDR3 DNA reads as TGCGCCAGCAGCAACGAAGGGACGGGAAAACTGTTTTTT.